Shown below are 10 T cell receptor beta chains from a single sample sequenced in a study of cytomegalovirus exposure and HLA in healthy donors. The PCR contained 60 Vbeta and 13 Jbeta primers. Measured with immunoSEQ multiplex PCR; TCRdb has only the in-frame clones, and not every one. In total, the table holds 70,000 or so clones. The sample taken for sequencing was PBMCs. These receptors were collected from a man in his forties in good health and CMV-seronegative.

The rearrangement joins TRBV28 to TRBJ2-5, with a weak D call TRBD1 (6 bases). The J call may be wrong; the DNA end is better matched by TRBJ2-7. The CDR3 runs 14 residues. Germline values: CDR1 MDHEN, CDR2 SYDVKM. CDR3 sequence: CASRTGTYPYEQYF. The CDR3 bases are TGTGCCAGCAGGACCGGGACATACCCCTACGAGCAGTACTTC.

In regard to this clone: At one boundary the junction diverges from the germline segment, which might be a read error. The CDR3 nucleotides are TGTGCCAGCAGCCCCCAGCGGGGGGTGTGGGATACGCAATATTTT. It encodes CASSPQRGVWDTQYF. The chain couples TRBV7-2 to TRBJ2-3; 9 bases match TRBD2. Germline CDR1 reads SGHTA; CDR2 reads FQGNSA. The CDR3 extends over 15 amino acids.

V and J are TRBV15 and TRBJ2-1; TRBD2 aligns across 9 bases. Looked up from germline, CDR1 is LNHNV and CDR2 is YYDKDF (reference sequence). Trimming took 2 bases from V and 2 from J; bases not matched to a gene: 10. This CDR3 region has 18 residues. The CDR3 loop is CATSRNPPSGRTYNEQFF. The CDR3 nucleotides read TGTGCCACCAGCAGAAACCCACCCAGCGGGAGGACCTACAATGAGCAGTTCTTC. Full variable domain (rest looked up from reference TRBV15 and TRBJ2-1): DAMVIQNPRYQVTQFGKPVTLSCSQTLNHNVMYWYQQKSSQAPKLLFHYYDKDFNNEADTPDNFQSRRPNTSFCFLDIRSPGLGDTAMYLCATSRNPPSGRTYNEQFFGPGTRLTVL.

V and J are TRBV18 and TRBJ2-5; 7 bases agree with TRBD2. The germline gives CDR1 KGHSH, CDR2 LQKENI. Trimming at V came to 1 base and at J to 5 bases, leaving 4 bases not matched to a gene. This CDR3 spans 14 amino acids. CDR3: CASSPLRREETQYF. Here the CDR3 DNA reads TGTGCCAGCTCACCACTCCGGCGGGAGGAGACCCAGTACTTC.

This chain links TRBV9 with TRBJ2-5, with 10 nucleotides matching TRBD2. V gave up 3 bases and J gave up 7 bases; unmatched junction bases: 3. This CDR3 has 13 residues. Germline V gene sequence: CDR1 SGDLS, CDR2 YYNGEE. The CDR3 DNA is TGTGCCAGCAGCGGGACTAGCGGATCGACCCAGTACTTC. This encodes CASSGTSGSTQYF.

The V gene is TRBV2, the J gene TRBJ2-4; 9 nucleotides agree with TRBD1. The CDR3 loop spans 13 amino acids. Germline lookup yields CDR1 SNHLY and CDR2 FYNNEI. V was clipped by 7 bases and J by 7 bases; unmatched bases: 5. CDR3 nucleotide sequence: TGTGCCAGCATGCAAGGGACAGGGAACATTCAGTACTTC. Residues: CASMQGTGNIQYF.

J is TRBJ1-5 and V is TRBV2, with D possibly matching TRBD1 (6 bases). The CDR3 sequence is 14 residues long. Per germline, CDR1 SNHLY and CDR2 FYNNEI. V was shortened by 5 bases and J by 7 bases, with 15 bases between the two germline ends. For the CDR3, the DNA is TGTGCCAGCAGTTGGACGAGGGGGAACCAGCCCCAGCATTTT. Translation gives CASSWTRGNQPQHF.

This chain joins TRBV4-2 and TRBJ2-3; D remains ambiguous. The CDR3 has 14 residues. V lost 0 bases, J lost 10 bases, and 14 bases lay in between. Germline lookup yields CDR1 LGHNA and CDR2 YNFKEQ. DNA of the CDR3: TGTGCCAGCAGCCAAGATCTCGAGCGAGGCGCGCAGTATTTT. Its translation: CASSQDLERGAQYF.

V gene TRBV14 combines with J gene TRBJ2-2, with 7 bases matching TRBD1. Germline V CDR1 and CDR2: SGHDN, FVKESK. The V and J ends lost 0 bases and 6 bases, in that order; junction bases with no gene match: 1. This CDR3 comprises 14 residues. The DNA for the CDR3 is TGTGCCAGCAGCCAAGATAGGGGGCCCGGGGAGCTGTTTTTT. Its translation: CASSQDRGPGELFF.

In regard to this clone: The same CDR3 is also encoded by other DNA sequences in this sample. The V and J genes are TRBV7-9 and TRBJ1-2; no reliable D call. This CDR3 is built from 12 residues. V lost 3 bases and J lost 7, with 9 bases in between. Germline CDR1 reads SEHNR; CDR2 reads FQNEAQ (reference sequence). The DNA of the CDR3 is TGTGCCAGCAGCTTGGAGAGGAGTGGCTACACCTTC. Encoded protein: CASSLERSGYTF. Variable domain in full (rest from reference TRBV7-9 and TRBJ1-2): DTGVSQNPRHKITKRGQNVTFRCDPISEHNRLYWYRQTLGQGPEFLTYFQNEAQLEKSRLLSDRFSAERPKGSFSTLEIQRTEQGDSAMYLCASSLERSGYTFGSGTRLTVV.